The TCR beta chain described here comes from a study of cytomegalovirus exposure and HLA in healthy donors. The CDR3 is made up of 14 amino acids. Germline CDR1 reads SGHAT; CDR2 reads FQDESV (reference sequence). Trimming took 1 base from V and 4 from J, leaving 8 bases between them. Both 60 Vbeta primers and 13 Jbeta primers went into the PCR. TCRdb's table, derived via immunoSEQ multiplex PCR, lists solely in-frame clones and lacks some. The table includes approximately 220,000 clones, 60% to 80% detected once. The sequenced sample was PBMCs. V and J are TRBV11-1 and TRBJ1-5, with TRBD1 as a possible D gene (5 bases). This clonotype was sampled from a young man in good health and CMV-seronegative. CDR3 nucleotide sequence: TGTGCCAGCAGCTTAGGGGGCAGTAATCAGCCCCAGCATTTT. It encodes CASSLGGSNQPQHF.